One and the same sample provided the 15 T cell receptor beta chains below, sequenced in a study of blood T cell repertoires in COVID-19. Sequencing used immunoSEQ multiplex PCR; TCRdb keeps in-frame clones, though not all of them. Here the sample spans some 66,000 clones, about 93% being singletons. The sequenced sample was peripheral blood. The receptors here all came from a man between 65 and 79 years old with active COVID-19.

With regard to this clone: An end of the junction differs from the germline gene, which may be a read error. This CDR3 is CASSSDRADTQYF. CDR3 DNA sequence: TGTGCTAGCAGCTCGGACAGGGCAGATACGCAGTATTTT. The chain is built from TRBV7-7 and TRBJ2-3; 8 bases agree with TRBD1. The germline CDR1 and CDR2 sequences are SSHAT and FNYEAQ (reference sequence). There are 13 residues in the CDR3.

The chain carries TRBV6-6 and TRBJ1-2, with 10 bases lining up with TRBD1. The V and J ends lost 0 bases and 8 bases, in that order; junction bases with no gene match: 6. In germline, CDR1 is MNHNY, CDR2 SVGAGI (reference sequence). The CDR3 length is 15 residues. CDR3 sequence (DNA): TGTGCCAGCAGTTACTCAGCCGGGACAGGGGACGGCTACACCTTC. As protein: CASSYSAGTGDGYTF.

The chain joins TRBV6-5 to TRBJ1-2; 7 bases are shared with TRBD1. The J segment lost 10 bases and the V segment lost 5 bases, leaving 10 bases of the junction unmatched. The CDR3 length is 13 residues. Germline CDR1 and CDR2: MNHEY and SVGAGI. CDR3 sequence (DNA): TGTGCCAGCAGTCCAAGACAGGGAATCGTCTACACCTTC. Translated, it gives CASSPRQGIVYTF.

The J gene is TRBJ1-2, the V gene TRBV5-1; TRBD1 is a possible D gene (5 bases). The length of the CDR3 is 15 residues. V lost 0 bases, J lost 2 bases, and 11 bases lay in between. Germline loops: CDR1 SGHRS, CDR2 YFSETQ. CDR3 nucleotides: TGCGCCAGCAGCTTGGTTCAGGGTGAAAACTATGGCTACACCTTC. It specifies CASSLVQGENYGYTF.

The chain is built from TRBV28 and TRBJ1-4; the D gene is possibly TRBD1 (6 bases). Germline V gene sequence: CDR1 MDHEN, CDR2 SYDVKM. The germline V and J ends were trimmed by 6 bases and 5 bases, with 10 bases remaining between them. This CDR3 spans 13 amino acids. This CDR3 reads CASRGQGNEKLFF. DNA of the CDR3: TGTGCCAGCAGAGGGCAGGGGAATGAAAAACTGTTTTTT.

The rearrangement links TRBV6-5 to TRBJ1-1, with a weak D call TRBD1 (5 bases). The CDR3 has 15 residues. V lost 2 bases and J lost 0, with 10 bases in between. The germline CDR1 and CDR2 sequences are MNHEY and SVGAGI. The CDR3 coding sequence is TGTGCCAGCAGTTACACTTTACAGGTGAACACTGAAGCTTTCTTT. The encoded protein is CASSYTLQVNTEAFF.

The rearrangement links TRBV3-1 (or the pseudogene TRBV3-2) to TRBJ1-6; no definite D call. Trimming left V 9 bases short and J 4 bases short, with 22 bases between. The CDR3 runs to 17 residues. Looked up from germline, CDR1 is LGHDT and CDR2 is YNNKEL (reference sequence). CDR3: CARPPGYKAEYNSPLHF. CDR3 bases: TGTGCCAGGCCGCCGGGGTACAAGGCAGAATATAATTCACCCCTCCACTTT.

This chain connects TRBV19 to TRBJ1-3; unclear D gene. The CDR3 has 14 amino acids. CDR1 and CDR2 (germline): LNHDA, SQIVND (reference sequence). Trimming took 3 bases from V and 3 from J, leaving 9 bases between them. For the CDR3, the DNA is TGTGCCAGTAGTATTGAACCGGGTGGAAACACCATATATTTT. Translating it yields CASSIEPGGNTIYF.

This chain links TRBV29-1 with TRBJ1-1; D remains ambiguous. Per germline, CDR1 SQVTM and CDR2 ANQGSEA. There are 12 residues in the CDR3. Between the trimmed V and J ends, which lost 4 bases and 0 bases, there was a span of 6 bases. This chain's CDR3 is CSVAYLNTEAFF. CDR3 DNA sequence: TGCAGCGTTGCCTACCTGAACACTGAAGCTTTCTTT. Drawing the rest from reference TRBV29-1 and TRBJ1-1, the complete variable domain is SAVISQKPSRDICQRGTSLTIQCQVDSQVTMMFWYRQQPGQSLTLIATANQGSEATYESGFVIDKFPISRPNLTFSTLTVSNMSPEDSSIYLCSVAYLNTEAFFGQGTRLTVV.

This chain joins TRBV5-4 and TRBJ2-3; possibly TRBD2 for D (6 bases). The CDR3 has 14 amino acids. From germline, CDR1 is SGHNT and CDR2 YYREEE (reference sequence). Trimming stripped 4 bases from V and 2 bases from J, with 11 bases between. This CDR3 reads CASSTGLFTDTQYF. CDR3 nucleotides: TGTGCCAGCAGCACGGGACTCTTCACAGATACGCAGTATTTT. The whole variable domain, filled in from reference TRBV5-4 and TRBJ2-3, reads ETGVTQSPTHLIKTRGQQVTLRCSSQSGHNTVSWYQQALGQGPQFIFQYYREEENGRGNFPPRFSGLQFPNYSSELNVNALELDDSALYLCASSTGLFTDTQYFGPGTRLTVL.

The rearrangement uses TRBV19 and TRBJ2-7; 13 bases map to TRBD2. CDR1 is LNHDA, CDR2 SQIVND, per germline (reference sequence). Unmatched junction bases numbered 10, after V lost 2 bases and J lost 9 bases. This CDR3 spans 16 amino acids. The CDR3: CASSITGTSGTDGQYF. As DNA, the CDR3 is TGTGCCAGTAGTATAACCGGGACTAGCGGGACCGACGGGCAGTACTTC.

The V call is TRBV5-1, the J call TRBJ1-1; 8 bases agree with TRBD1. The CDR3 covers 15 residues. V gave up 6 bases and J gave up 1 base; unmatched junction bases: 8. Germline assignment: CDR1 SGHRS and CDR2 YFSETQ. CDR3 amino acids: CASTMGQDRNTEAFF. Written as DNA, the CDR3 is TGCGCCAGCACCATGGGACAGGACAGGAACACTGAAGCTTTCTTT.

This chain links TRBV6-5 with TRBJ2-5; possibly TRBD2 for D (5 bases). V was cut by 6 bases and J by 0 bases, with 8 bases left in between. CDR1 and CDR2 (germline): MNHEY, SVGAGI. This CDR3 spans 13 amino acids. The chain's CDR3 is CASRGGYQETQYF. As DNA, the CDR3 is TGTGCCAGCAGAGGCGGGTACCAAGAGACCCAGTACTTC.

A word on this clone: Germline is not matched at one junction end, which may reflect a read error. The chain links TRBV7-2 to TRBJ2-5; 8 nucleotides line up with TRBD2. Per the germline V gene, CDR1 is SGHTA and CDR2 is FQGNSA. The CDR3 extends over 19 amino acids. Here the CDR3 reads CASSPQNERGPVGQEIQYF. In DNA, the CDR3 is TGTGCCAGCAGCCCTCAGAATGAGCGGGGGCCCGTGGGGCAAGAGATCCAGTACTTC.

This clone was recorded once. V is TRBV18 and J is TRBJ2-7; 8 bases fit TRBD2. Looked up from germline, CDR1 is KGHSH and CDR2 is LQKENI. The CDR3 spans 16 residues. J lost 5 bases, V lost 2 bases, and 11 bases had no gene match. The CDR3 DNA reads TGTGCCAGCTCACCAAATACGGGGGGGGGATCTGACGAGCAGTACTTC. Encoded protein: CASSPNTGGGSDEQYF.